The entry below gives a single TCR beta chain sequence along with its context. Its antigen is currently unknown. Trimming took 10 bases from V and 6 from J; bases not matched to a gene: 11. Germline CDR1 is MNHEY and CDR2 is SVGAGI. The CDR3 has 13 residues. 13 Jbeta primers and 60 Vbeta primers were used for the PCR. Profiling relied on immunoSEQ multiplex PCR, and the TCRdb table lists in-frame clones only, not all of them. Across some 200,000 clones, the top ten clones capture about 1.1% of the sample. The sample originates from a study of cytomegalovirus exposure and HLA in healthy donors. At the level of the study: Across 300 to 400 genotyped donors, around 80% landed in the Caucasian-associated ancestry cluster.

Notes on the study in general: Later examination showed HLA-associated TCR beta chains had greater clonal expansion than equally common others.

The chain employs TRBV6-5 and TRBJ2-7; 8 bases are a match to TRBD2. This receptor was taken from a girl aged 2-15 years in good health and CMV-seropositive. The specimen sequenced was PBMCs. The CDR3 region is CATKSGGLSEQYF. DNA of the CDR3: TGTGCCACAAAATCGGGGGGGCTCAGCGAGCAGTACTTC.